This T cell receptor (beta chain) was recovered during a study of T cells after posttransplantation cyclophosphamide. TCRdb's copy holds only in-frame clones and misses some; the assay was immunoSEQ multiplex PCR. In the table there are some 34,000 clones, approximately 78% of which are singletons. Cyclophosphamide on days +3 and +4 followed busulfan-fludarabine conditioning and a marrow graft. Trimming at V came to 4 bases and at J to 9 bases, leaving 7 bases not matched to a gene. Germline values: CDR1 SGHTS, CDR2 YDEGEE. The CDR3 is 14 residues long. Concerning this clone itself: The antigen remains unidentified.

Study-wide findings and caveats: After PTCy, TRB diversity resembled that of CNI/methotrexate controls. Donor CD8+ memory clones often dominated recipient blood repertoires at later times. Skin or GI-infiltrating T cells shared few TRB sequences with blood.

This chain uses TRBV5-8 with TRBJ1-6, with 7 nucleotides matching TRBD1. The sequenced sample was CD4+ T cells sorted from blood, obtained 1,800 to 2,000 days after a stem cell transplant with posttransplant cyclophosphamide. This receptor was obtained from a female patient in her thirties or forties who received an allogeneic stem cell transplant from a related donor, was CMV-positive, and had no GVHD. Some of the T cells might come from the graft donor. The CDR3 here is CASSTRQGSSPLHF. The CDR3 bases are TGTGCCAGCAGCACTAGACAGGGAAGTTCACCCCTCCACTTT. The full variable domain, rest sourced from reference TRBV5-8 and TRBJ1-6, is EAGVTQSPTHLIKTRGQQATLRCSPISGHTSVYWYQQALGLGLQFLLWYDEGEERNRGNFPPRFSGRQFPNYSSELNVNALELEDSALYLCASSTRQGSSPLHFGNGTRLTVT.